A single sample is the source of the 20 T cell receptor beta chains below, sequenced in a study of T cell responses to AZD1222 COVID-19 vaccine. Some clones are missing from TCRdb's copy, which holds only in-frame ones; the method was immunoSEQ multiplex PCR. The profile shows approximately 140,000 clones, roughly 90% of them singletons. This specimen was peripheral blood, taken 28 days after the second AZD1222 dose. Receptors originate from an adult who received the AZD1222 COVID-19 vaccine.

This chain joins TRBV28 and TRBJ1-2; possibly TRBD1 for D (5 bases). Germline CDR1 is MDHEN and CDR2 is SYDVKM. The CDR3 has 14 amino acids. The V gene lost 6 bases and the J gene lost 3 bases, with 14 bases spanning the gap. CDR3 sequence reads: CASSTPRGDYGYTF. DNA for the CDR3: TGTGCCAGCAGCACCCCGCGAGGGGACTATGGCTACACCTTC.

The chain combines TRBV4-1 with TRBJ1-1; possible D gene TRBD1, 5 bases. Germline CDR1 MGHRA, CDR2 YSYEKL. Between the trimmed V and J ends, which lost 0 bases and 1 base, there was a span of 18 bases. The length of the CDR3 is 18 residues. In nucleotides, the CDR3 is TGCGCCAGCAGCCAAGATCAGGCGGGCGCAGGGAGGAACACTGAAGCTTTCTTT. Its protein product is CASSQDQAGAGRNTEAFF.

The CDR3 DNA reads TGTGCCAGCAGTCAACAGGGGGCCCGGGGTGAAAAACTGTTTTTT. Residues: CASSQQGARGEKLFF. The gene calls are TRBV6-5 and TRBJ1-4; 9 bases fit TRBD1. The CDR3 covers 15 residues. Per germline, CDR1 MNHEY and CDR2 SVGAGI. Trimming at V came to 5 bases and at J to 7 bases, leaving 8 bases not matched to a gene.

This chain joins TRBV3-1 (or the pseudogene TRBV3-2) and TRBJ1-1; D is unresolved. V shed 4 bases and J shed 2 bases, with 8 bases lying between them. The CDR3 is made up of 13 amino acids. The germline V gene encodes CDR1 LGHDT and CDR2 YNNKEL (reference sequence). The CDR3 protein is CASSRRLNTEAFF. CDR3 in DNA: TGTGCCAGCAGCCGACGTTTAAACACTGAAGCTTTCTTT.

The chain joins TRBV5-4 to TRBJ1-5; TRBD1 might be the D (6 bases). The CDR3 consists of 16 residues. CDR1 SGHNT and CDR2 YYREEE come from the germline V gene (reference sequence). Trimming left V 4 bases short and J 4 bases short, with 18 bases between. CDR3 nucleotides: TGTGCCAGCAGCCCGGGGCCGGGGGCACGGAATCAGCCCCAGCATTTT. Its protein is CASSPGPGARNQPQHF.

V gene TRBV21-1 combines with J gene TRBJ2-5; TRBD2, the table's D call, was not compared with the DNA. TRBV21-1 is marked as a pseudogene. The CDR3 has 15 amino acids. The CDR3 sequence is CASSKGGLAEETQYF. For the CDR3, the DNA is TGTGCCAGCAGCAAAGGCGGTCTAGCAGAAGAGACCCAGTACTTC.

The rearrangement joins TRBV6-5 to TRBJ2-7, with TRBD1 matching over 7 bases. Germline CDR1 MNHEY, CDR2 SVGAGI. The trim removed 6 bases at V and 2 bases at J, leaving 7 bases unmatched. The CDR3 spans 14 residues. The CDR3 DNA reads TGTGCCAGCAGCATAAGGGACAGAGCCTACGAGCAGTACTTC. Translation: CASSIRDRAYEQYF.

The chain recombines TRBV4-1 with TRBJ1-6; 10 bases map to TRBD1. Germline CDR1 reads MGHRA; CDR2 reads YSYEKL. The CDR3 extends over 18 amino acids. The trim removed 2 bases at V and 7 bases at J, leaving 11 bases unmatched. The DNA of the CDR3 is TGCGCCAGCAGCCAACGTGCGATCCCGGGACAGGGGAATTCACCCCTCCACTTT. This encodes CASSQRAIPGQGNSPLHF.

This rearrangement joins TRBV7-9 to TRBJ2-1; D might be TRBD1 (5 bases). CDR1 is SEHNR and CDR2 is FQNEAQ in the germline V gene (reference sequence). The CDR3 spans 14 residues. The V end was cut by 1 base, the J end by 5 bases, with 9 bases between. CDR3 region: CASSLGQLNNEQFF. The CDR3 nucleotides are TGTGCCAGCAGCTTAGGACAGTTAAACAATGAGCAGTTCTTC.

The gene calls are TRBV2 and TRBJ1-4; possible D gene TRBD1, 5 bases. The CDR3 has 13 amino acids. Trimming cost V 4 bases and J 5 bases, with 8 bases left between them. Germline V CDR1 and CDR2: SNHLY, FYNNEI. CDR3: CASSGAGNEKLFF. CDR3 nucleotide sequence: TGTGCCAGCAGTGGGGCAGGGAATGAAAAACTGTTTTTT.

The CDR3 bases are TGCGCCAGCAGCTTGGAGGCCCCTGGGGAGGTGTACACTGAAGCTTTCTTT. Its protein is CASSLEAPGEVYTEAFF. The chain recombines TRBV5-1 with TRBJ1-1; D is ambiguous. This CDR3 comprises 17 residues. Trimming took off 0 bases at V and 3 bases at J, with 18 bases between the two ends. Per the germline V gene, CDR1 is SGHRS and CDR2 is YFSETQ.

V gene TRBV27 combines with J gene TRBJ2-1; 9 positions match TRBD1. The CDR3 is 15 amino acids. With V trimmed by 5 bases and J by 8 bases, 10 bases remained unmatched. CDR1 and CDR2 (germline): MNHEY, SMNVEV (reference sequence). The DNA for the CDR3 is TGTGCCAGCAGTCCCTCGGGACAGGGTTTCGATGAGCAGTTCTTC. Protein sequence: CASSPSGQGFDEQFF.

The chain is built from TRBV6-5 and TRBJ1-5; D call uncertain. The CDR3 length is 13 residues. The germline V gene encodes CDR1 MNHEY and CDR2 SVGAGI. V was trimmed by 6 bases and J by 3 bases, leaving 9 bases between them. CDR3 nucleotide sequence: TGTGCCAGCAGCCGGGCCACCAATCAGCCCCAGCATTTT. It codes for CASSRATNQPQHF.

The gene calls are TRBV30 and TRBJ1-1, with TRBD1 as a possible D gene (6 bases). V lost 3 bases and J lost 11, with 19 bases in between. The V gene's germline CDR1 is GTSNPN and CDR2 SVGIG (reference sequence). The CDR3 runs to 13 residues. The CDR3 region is CAWSGAGAPYAFF. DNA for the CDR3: TGTGCCTGGAGCGGGGCGGGGGCACCGTATGCTTTCTTT.

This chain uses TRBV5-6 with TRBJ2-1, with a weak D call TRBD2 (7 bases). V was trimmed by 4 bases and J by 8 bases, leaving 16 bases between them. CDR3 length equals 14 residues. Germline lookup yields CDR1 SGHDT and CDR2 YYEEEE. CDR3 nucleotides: TGTGCCAGCAGCGATACTGGAGGGGGGGATGAGCAGTTCTTC. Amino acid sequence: CASSDTGGGDEQFF.

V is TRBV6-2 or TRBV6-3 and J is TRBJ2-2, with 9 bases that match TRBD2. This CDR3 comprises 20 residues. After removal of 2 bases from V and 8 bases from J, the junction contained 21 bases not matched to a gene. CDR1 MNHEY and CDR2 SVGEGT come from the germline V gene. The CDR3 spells CASSYPRMGREGLVAGELFF. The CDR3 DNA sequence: TGTGCCAGCAGTTACCCGAGAATGGGGCGGGAGGGCCTGGTCGCTGGGGAGCTGTTTTTT.

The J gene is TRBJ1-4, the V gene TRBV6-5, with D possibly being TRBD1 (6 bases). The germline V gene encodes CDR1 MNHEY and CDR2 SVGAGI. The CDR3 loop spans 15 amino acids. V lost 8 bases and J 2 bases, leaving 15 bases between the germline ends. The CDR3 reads CASRPRGRTNEKLFF. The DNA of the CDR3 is TGTGCCAGCCGTCCACGGGGGCGCACTAATGAAAAACTGTTTTTT.

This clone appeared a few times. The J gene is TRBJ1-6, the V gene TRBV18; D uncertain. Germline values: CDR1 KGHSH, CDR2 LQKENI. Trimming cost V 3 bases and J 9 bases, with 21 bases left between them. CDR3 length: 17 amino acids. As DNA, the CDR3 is TGTGCCAGCTCACCCGAGCATGCGTTCGTGGGTGGTTCACCCCTCCACTTT. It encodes CASSPEHAFVGGSPLHF.

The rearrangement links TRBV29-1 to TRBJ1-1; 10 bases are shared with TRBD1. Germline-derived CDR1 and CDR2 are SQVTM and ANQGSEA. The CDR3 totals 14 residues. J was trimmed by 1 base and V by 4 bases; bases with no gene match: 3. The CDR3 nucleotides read TGCAGCGTTGGGGGACAGGGGTGGAACACTGAAGCTTTCTTT. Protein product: CSVGGQGWNTEAFF.

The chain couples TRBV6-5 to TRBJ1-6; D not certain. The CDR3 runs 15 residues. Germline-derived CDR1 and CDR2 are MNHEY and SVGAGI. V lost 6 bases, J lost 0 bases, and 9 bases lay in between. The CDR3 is CASRRADSYNSPLHF. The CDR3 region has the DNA TGTGCCAGCAGGCGGGCGGACTCCTATAATTCACCCCTCCACTTT.